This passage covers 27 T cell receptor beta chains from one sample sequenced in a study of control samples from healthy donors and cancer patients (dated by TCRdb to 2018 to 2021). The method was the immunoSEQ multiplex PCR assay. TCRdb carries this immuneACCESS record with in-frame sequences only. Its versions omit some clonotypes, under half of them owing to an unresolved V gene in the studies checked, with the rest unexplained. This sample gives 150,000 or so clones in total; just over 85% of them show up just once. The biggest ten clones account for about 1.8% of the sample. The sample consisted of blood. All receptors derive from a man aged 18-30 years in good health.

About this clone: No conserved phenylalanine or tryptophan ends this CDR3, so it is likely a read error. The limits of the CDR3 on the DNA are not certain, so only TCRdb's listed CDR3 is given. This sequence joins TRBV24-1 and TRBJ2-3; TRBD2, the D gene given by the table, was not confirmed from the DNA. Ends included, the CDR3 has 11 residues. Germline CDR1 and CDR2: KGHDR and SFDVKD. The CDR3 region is CATSDLSAAPQ.

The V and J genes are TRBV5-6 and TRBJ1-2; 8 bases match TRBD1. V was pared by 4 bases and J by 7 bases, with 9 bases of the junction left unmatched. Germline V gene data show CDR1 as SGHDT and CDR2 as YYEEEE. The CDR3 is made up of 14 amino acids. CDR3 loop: CASSATGGIGGYTF. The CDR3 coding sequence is TGTGCCAGCAGCGCAACAGGGGGGATTGGTGGCTACACCTTC.

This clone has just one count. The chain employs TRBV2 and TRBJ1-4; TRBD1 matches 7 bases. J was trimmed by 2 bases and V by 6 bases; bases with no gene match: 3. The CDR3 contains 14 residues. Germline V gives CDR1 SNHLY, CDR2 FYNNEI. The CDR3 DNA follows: TGTGCCAGCAGACCGACAGGGACTAATGAAAAACTGTTTTTT. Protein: CASRPTGTNEKLFF.

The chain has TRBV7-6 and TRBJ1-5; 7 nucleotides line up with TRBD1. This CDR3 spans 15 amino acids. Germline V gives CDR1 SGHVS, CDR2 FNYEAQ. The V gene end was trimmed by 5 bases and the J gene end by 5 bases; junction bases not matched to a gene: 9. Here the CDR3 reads CASSLVTGRDQPQHF. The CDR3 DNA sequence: TGTGCCAGCAGCCTCGTGACAGGGAGAGATCAGCCCCAGCATTTT.

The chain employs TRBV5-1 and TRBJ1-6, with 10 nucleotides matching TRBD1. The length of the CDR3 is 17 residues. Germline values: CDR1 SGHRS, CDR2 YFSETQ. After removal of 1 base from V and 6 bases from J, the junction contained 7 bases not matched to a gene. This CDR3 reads CASSLTDRGQSNSPLHF. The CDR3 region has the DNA TGCGCCAGCAGCTTGACCGACAGGGGGCAGAGTAATTCACCCCTCCACTTT. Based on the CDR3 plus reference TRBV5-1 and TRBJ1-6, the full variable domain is KAGVTQTPRYLIKTRGQQVTLSCSPISGHRSVSWYQQTPGQGLQFLFEYFSETQRNKGNFPGRFSGRQFSNSRSEMNVSTLELGDSALYLCASSLTDRGQSNSPLHFGNGTRLTVT.

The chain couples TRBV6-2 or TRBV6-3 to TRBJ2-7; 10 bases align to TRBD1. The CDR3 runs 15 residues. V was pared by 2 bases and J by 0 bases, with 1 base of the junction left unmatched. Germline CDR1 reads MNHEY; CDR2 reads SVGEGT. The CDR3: CASSYDRGLSYEQYF. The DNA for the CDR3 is TGTGCCAGCAGTTACGACAGGGGGCTCTCCTACGAGCAGTACTTC.

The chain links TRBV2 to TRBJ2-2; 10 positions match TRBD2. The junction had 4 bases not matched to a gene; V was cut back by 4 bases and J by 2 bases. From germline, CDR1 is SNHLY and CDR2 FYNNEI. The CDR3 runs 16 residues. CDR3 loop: CASSVAGGYNTGELFF. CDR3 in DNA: TGTGCCAGCAGTGTAGCGGGGGGCTACAACACCGGGGAGCTGTTTTTT. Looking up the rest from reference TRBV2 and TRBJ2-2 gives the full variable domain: EPEVTQTPSHQVTQMGQEVILRCVPISNHLYFYWYRQILGQKVEFLVSFYNNEISEKSEIFDDQFSVERPDGSNFTLKIRSTKLEDSAMYFCASSVAGGYNTGELFFGEGSRLTVL.

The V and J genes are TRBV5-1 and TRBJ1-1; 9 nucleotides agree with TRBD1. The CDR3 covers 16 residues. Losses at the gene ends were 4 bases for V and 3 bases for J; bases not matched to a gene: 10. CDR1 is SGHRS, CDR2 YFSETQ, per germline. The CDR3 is CASSKDRGLRDTEAFF. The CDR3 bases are TGCGCCAGCAGCAAGGACAGGGGTTTAAGGGACACTGAAGCTTTCTTT.

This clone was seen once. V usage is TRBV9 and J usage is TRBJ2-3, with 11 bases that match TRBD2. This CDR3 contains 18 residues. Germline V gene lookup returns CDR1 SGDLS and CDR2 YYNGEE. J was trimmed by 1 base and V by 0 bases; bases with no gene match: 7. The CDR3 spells CASSVGETSGGRTDTQYF. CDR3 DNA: TGTGCCAGCAGCGTAGGGGAAACTAGCGGGGGACGCACAGATACGCAGTATTTT.

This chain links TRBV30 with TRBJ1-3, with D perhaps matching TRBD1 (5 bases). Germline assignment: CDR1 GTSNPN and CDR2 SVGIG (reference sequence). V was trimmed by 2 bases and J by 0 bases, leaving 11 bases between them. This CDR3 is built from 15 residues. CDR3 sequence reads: CAWSPGGISGNTIYF. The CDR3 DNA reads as TGTGCCTGGAGTCCCGGGGGAATCTCTGGAAACACCATATATTTT.

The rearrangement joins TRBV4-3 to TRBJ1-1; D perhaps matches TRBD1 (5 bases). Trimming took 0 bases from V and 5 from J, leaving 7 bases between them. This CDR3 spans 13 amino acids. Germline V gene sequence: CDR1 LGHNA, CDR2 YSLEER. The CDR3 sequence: CASSQDRGTEAFF. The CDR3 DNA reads TGCGCCAGCAGCCAAGATCGGGGGACTGAAGCTTTCTTT.

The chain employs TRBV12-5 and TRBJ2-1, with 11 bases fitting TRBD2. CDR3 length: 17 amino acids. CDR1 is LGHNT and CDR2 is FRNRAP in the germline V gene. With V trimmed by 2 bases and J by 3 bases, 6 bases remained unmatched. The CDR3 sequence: CASGLISGGAYYNEQFF. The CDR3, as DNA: TGTGCTAGTGGTTTGATTAGCGGGGGGGCCTACTACAATGAGCAGTTCTTC.

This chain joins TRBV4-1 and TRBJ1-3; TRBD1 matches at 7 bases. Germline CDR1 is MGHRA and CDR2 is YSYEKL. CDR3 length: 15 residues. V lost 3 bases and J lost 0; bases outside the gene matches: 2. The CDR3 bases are TGCGCCAGCAGCCAGTGGACAGGCTCTGGAAACACCATATATTTT. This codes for CASSQWTGSGNTIYF.

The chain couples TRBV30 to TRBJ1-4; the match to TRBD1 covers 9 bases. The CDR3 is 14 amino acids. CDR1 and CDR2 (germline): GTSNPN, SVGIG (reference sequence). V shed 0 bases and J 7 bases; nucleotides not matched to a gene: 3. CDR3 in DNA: TGTGCCTGGAGTGTACAGGGGGCCAGTGAAAAACTGTTTTTT. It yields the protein CAWSVQGASEKLFF.

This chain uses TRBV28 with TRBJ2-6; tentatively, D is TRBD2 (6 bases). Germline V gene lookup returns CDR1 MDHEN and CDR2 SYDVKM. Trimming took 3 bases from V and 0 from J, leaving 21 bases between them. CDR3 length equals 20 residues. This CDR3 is CASSFLFELGGASGANVLTF. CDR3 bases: TGTGCCAGCAGTTTTCTATTCGAGTTGGGGGGTGCCTCTGGGGCCAACGTCCTGACTTTC.

CDR3 amino acids: CASSSSSITGNTIYF. In nucleotides, the CDR3 is TGTGCCAGTAGTTCCTCCAGTATTACCGGAAACACCATATATTTT. V gene TRBV19 combines with J gene TRBJ1-3; D gene unclear. The CDR3 has 15 amino acids. Looked up from germline, CDR1 is LNHDA and CDR2 is SQIVND (reference sequence). V was clipped by 5 bases and J by 4 bases, with 15 bases between them.

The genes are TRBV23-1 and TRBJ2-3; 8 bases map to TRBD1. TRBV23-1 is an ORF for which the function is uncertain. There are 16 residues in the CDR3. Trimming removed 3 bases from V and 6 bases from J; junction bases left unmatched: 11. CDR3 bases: TGCGCCAGCAGTCACCGGACAGGGAAGGTTGTGGATACGCAGTATTTT. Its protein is CASSHRTGKVVDTQYF.

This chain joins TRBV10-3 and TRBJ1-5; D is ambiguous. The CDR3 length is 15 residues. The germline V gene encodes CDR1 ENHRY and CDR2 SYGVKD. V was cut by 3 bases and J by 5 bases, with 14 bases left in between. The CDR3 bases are TGTGCCATCAGTGACCCCGGCCTTACCGATCAGCCCCAGCATTTT. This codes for CAISDPGLTDQPQHF.

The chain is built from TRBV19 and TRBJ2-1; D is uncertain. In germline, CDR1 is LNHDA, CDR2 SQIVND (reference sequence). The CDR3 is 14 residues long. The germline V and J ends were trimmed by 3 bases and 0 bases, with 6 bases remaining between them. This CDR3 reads CASSMGSSYNEQFF. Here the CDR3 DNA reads TGTGCCAGTAGTATGGGCAGCTCCTACAATGAGCAGTTCTTC.

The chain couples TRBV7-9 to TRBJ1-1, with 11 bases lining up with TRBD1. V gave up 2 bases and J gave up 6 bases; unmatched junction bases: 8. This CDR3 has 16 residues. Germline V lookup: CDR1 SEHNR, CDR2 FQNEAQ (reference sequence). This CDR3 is CASSLNFGTGGSEAFF. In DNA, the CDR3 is TGTGCCAGCAGCTTAAACTTTGGGACAGGGGGATCTGAAGCTTTCTTT.

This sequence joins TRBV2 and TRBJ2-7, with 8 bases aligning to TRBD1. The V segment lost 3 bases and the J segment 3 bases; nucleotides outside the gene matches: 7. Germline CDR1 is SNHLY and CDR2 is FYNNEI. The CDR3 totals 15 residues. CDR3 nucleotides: TGTGCCAGCAGTGACTCCGGACAGGGCCACTACGAGCAGTACTTC. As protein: CASSDSGQGHYEQYF.

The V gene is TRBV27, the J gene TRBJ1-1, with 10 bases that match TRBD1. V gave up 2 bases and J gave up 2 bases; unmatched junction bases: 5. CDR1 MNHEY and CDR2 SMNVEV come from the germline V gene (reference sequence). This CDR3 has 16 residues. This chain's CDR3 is CASSLERDRGNTEAFF. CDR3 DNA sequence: TGTGCCAGCAGTTTAGAGAGGGACAGGGGTAACACTGAAGCTTTCTTT.

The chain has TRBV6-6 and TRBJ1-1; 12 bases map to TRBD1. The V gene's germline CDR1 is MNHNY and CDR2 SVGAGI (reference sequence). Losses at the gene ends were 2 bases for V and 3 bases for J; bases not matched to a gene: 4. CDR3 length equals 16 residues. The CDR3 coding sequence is TGTGCCAGCAGTTACAGGGACAGGGGGCTTGACACTGAAGCTTTCTTT. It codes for CASSYRDRGLDTEAFF.

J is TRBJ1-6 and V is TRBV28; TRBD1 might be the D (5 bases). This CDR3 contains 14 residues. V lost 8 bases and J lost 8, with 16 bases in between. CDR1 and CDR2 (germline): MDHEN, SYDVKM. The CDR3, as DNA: TGTGCCAGCGGGACCGGGACTGGATATTCACCCCTCCACTTT. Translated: CASGTGTGYSPLHF.

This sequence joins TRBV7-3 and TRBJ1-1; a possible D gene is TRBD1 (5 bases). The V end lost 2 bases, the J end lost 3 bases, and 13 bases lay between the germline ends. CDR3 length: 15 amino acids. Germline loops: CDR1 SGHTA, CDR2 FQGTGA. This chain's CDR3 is CASSLEPGRDTEAFF. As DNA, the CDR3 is TGTGCCAGCAGCTTAGAGCCGGGACGGGACACTGAAGCTTTCTTT.

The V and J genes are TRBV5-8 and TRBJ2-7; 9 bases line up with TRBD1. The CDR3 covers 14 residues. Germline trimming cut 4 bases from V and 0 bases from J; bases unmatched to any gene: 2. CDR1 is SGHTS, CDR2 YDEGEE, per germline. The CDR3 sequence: CASSRDRVSYEQYF. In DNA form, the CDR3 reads TGTGCCAGCAGCCGGGACAGGGTCTCCTACGAGCAGTACTTC.

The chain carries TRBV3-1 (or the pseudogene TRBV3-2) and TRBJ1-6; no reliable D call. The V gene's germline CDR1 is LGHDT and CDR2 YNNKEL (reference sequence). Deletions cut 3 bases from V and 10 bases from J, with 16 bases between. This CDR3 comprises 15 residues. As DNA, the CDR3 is TGTGCCAGCAGCCAGAATTTCCCCAGCTGGTCACCCCTCCACTTT. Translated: CASSQNFPSWSPLHF.